The clone carrying this T cell receptor (beta chain) was picked up one time. This sample was taken from a study of blood T cells in healthy people across ages. A second PCR of 7 to 11 cycles used a sample-barcoded 5' primer and a J-beta primer mix. MiXCR, run by TCRdb on the 5' RACE reads, gives a single entry per CDR3 protein. The sample has under 2 million distinct CDR3 sequences; almost 35% are singletons. The study isolated at least 6 million PBMCs from each sample. The CDR3 spans 15 residues. Germline values: CDR1 SQVTM, CDR2 ANQGSEA. The V end lost 7 bases, the J end lost 2 bases, and 20 bases lay between the germline ends.

The rearrangement links TRBV29-1 to TRBJ1-1; weak D call: TRBD1 (5 bases). This TCR was recovered from a woman aged 25 to 39 in good health. The sample was blood. CDR3 in amino acids: CSAGRRVHLNTEAFF. CDR3 coding DNA: TGCAGCGCGGGGCGAAGGGTACATCTAAACACTGAAGCTTTCTTT.